The T cell receptor beta chain described here comes from a study of T-cell reconstitution after alpha-beta-depleted transplantation in children. This sample's TCRbeta library carried unique molecular identifier barcodes. One entry per CDR3 protein results from TCRdb running MiXCR on the PCR reads. Among about 510,000 distinct CDR3 sequences listed, about an eighth were seen once. Study-level points and caveats: From newly produced T cells came most of the T-cell counts and diversity one year after transplant. There were reportedly several hundred expanded graft clones from which alpha-beta T cells came about two months after transplant.

Notes on this clonotype: Its specificity is unknown.

From germline, CDR1 is SGHTA and CDR2 FQGTGA. The V and J ends lost 4 bases and 2 bases, in that order; junction bases with no gene match: 9. This CDR3 is built from 16 residues. The TCR was taken from a female patient younger than 10 who had a stem cell transplant for aplastic anemia, so the T cells may come from the graft donor. Material: PBMCs, mostly from graft donor cells, obtained 180 days after TCRalphabeta/CD19-depleted stem cell transplant. The chain links TRBV7-3 to TRBJ1-1; 8 bases are a match to TRBD1. The CDR3 is CASSSQGAHSNTEAFF. Written as DNA, the CDR3 is TGTGCCAGCAGCTCTCAGGGGGCTCATTCAAACACTGAAGCTTTCTTT.